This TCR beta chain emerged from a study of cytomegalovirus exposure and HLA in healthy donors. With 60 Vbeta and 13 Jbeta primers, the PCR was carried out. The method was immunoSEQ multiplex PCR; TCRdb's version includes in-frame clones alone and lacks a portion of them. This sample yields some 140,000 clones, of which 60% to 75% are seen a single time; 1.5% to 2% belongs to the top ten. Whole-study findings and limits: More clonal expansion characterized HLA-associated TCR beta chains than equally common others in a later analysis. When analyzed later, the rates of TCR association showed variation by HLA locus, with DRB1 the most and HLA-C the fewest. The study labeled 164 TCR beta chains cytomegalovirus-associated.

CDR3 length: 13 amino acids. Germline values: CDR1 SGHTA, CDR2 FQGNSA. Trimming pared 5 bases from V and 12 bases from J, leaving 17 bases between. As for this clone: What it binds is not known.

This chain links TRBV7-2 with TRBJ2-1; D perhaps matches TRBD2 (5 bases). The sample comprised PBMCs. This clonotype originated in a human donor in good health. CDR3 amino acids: CASSRDPLEAQFF. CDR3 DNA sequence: TGTGCCAGCAGCCGGGATCCTCTAGAGGCGCAGTTCTTC.